A single sample is the source of the 25 T cell receptor beta chains below, sequenced in a study of blood T cells in healthy people across ages (dated by TCRdb to about 2015). The library was built by means of 5' RACE. Sequencing was carried out with an Illumina HiSeq 2500. A second PCR of about 6 to 11 cycles was performed with a sample-barcoded 5' primer and a J-beta primer mix. TCRdb passed the public sequencing reads through fastp at Q25 and MiXCR, retaining productive beta sequences. Each entry is one CDR3 protein sequence, shown with its most common DNA and genes. The sample table contains about 2 million distinct CDR3 sequences; only one count was recorded for around 48% of them. Approximately 2% of the sample is held by the ten biggest clonotypes. The sample was blood. The receptor set was obtained from a woman aged 40 to 49 in good health.

Notes on this clonotype: With only one base between it and a far larger clone, this is likely a read error. V usage is TRBV7-2 and J usage is TRBJ2-7; no firm D call. The CDR3 has 12 amino acids. Per germline, CDR1 SGHTA and CDR2 FQGNSA. CDR3 coding DNA: TGTGCCGGCAGCTTAGTCCCCTACGAGCAGTACTTC. As protein: CAGSLVPYEQYF.

This chain links TRBV6-6 with TRBJ1-4; D is undetermined. V lost 8 bases and J 8 bases, leaving 12 bases between the germline ends. The CDR3 is made up of 12 amino acids. CDR1 is MNHNY, CDR2 SVGAGI, per germline (reference sequence). The CDR3 spells CASLSGGEKLFF. The CDR3 DNA is TGTGCCAGCTTAAGTGGTGGGGAAAAACTGTTTTTT.

This chain joins TRBV20-1 and TRBJ2-1, with D possibly matching TRBD2 (6 bases). The CDR3 is 11 residues long. V was trimmed by 0 bases and J by 12 bases, leaving 9 bases between them. Germline loops: CDR1 DFQATT, CDR2 SNEGSKA (reference sequence). CDR3 bases: TGCAGTGCTAGAGATTCCGGGGGGCAGTTCTTC. It codes for CSARDSGGQFF.

The rearrangement uses TRBV20-1 and TRBJ2-3; D possibly uses TRBD1 or TRBD2 (5 bases each). This CDR3 is 14 amino acids long. V was shortened by 0 bases and J by 0 bases, with 7 bases between the two germline ends. Germline V gene sequence: CDR1 DFQATT, CDR2 SNEGSKA (reference sequence). The CDR3 DNA sequence: TGCAGTGCTAGAGAGGGGGTCAGCACAGATACGCAGTATTTT. Residues: CSAREGVSTDTQYF.

The J gene is TRBJ2-7, the V gene TRBV4-1; D is uncertain. The J call may be incorrect, as the DNA end agrees better with TRBJ2-4. The CDR3 has 13 amino acids. The germline gives CDR1 MGHRA, CDR2 YSYEKL. The DNA of the CDR3 is TGCGCCAGCAGCCAAGTCCTCCAAAACATTCAGTACTTC. It yields the protein CASSQVLQNIQYF.

As regards this clonotype: The junction does not match germline at one end; this may be a read error. The gene calls are TRBV6-2 or TRBV6-3 and TRBJ2-1, with D uncertain. This CDR3 has 13 amino acids. Germline lookup yields CDR1 MNHEY and CDR2 SVGEGT. The CDR3 DNA reads TGTGCCAGCAGTTGGGTCGAGGTCAGTGAGCGGTTCTTC. Protein sequence: CASSWVEVSERFF.

The J gene is TRBJ2-3, the V gene TRBV28; TRBD1 matches 8 bases. CDR3 size: 15 residues. The germline gives CDR1 MDHEN, CDR2 SYDVKM. J gave up 2 bases and V 6 bases, and 7 bases lay outside the gene matches. The CDR3 DNA reads as TGTGCCAGCAGGGTGGGACAGGCTTTCACAGATACGCAGTATTTT. It is translated as CASRVGQAFTDTQYF.

The chain joins TRBV13 to TRBJ1-1; maybe TRBD1 (6 bases). The CDR3 loop spans 15 amino acids. With 8 bases removed from V and 1 base from J, the gap between germline ends came to 17 bases. Germline V gene sequence: CDR1 PRHDT, CDR2 FYEKMQ (reference sequence). The CDR3 DNA sequence: TGTGCCAGCGCCTTCCTCAGGGGCCCGAACACTGAAGCTTTCTTT. Its translation: CASAFLRGPNTEAFF.

V and J are TRBV5-6 and TRBJ2-7; weak D call: TRBD2 (5 bases). With 4 bases removed from V and 0 bases from J, the gap between germline ends came to 11 bases. The length of the CDR3 is 14 residues. CDR1 is SGHDT and CDR2 is YYEEEE in the germline V gene. Here the CDR3 DNA reads TGTGCCAGCAGCCGGCGGGCAACCTCCTACGAGCAGTACTTC. It yields the protein CASSRRATSYEQYF.

The gene calls are TRBV27 and TRBJ1-6; D gene uncertain. The germline V and J ends were trimmed by 3 bases and 7 bases, with 10 bases remaining between them. The CDR3 length is 14 residues. Germline assignment: CDR1 MNHEY and CDR2 SMNVEV (reference sequence). The CDR3 nucleotides are TGTGCCAGCAGTTTTCTGCCGGGGAATTCACCCCTCCACTTT. Translation gives CASSFLPGNSPLHF.

The chain uses TRBV6-5 and TRBJ2-2; TRBD1 matches at 7 bases. Germline values: CDR1 MNHEY, CDR2 SVGAGI. With 1 base clipped from V and 2 bases from J, the junction kept 4 bases outside the gene matches. The CDR3 covers 16 residues. CDR3 coding DNA: TGTGCCAGCAGTTACTGGACAGGATTTAACACCGGGGAGCTGTTTTTT. This translates into CASSYWTGFNTGELFF.

The chain uses TRBV6-5 and TRBJ1-2, with D perhaps TRBD1 (5 bases). This CDR3 is built from 17 residues. Per germline, CDR1 MNHEY and CDR2 SVGAGI. Between the trimmed V and J ends, which lost 2 bases and 0 bases, there was a span of 16 bases. The CDR3 spells CASSYVGRERANYGYTF. Written as DNA, the CDR3 is TGTGCCAGCAGTTACGTTGGCAGGGAAAGGGCTAACTATGGCTACACCTTC.

This clonotype was counted between two and nine times. The chain links TRBV11-2 to TRBJ2-7, with D possibly TRBD1 on 5 matching bases. This CDR3 contains 16 residues. Germline-derived CDR1 and CDR2 are SGHAT and FQNNGV. The germline V and J ends were trimmed by 5 bases and 4 bases, with 21 bases remaining between them. CDR3 sequence: CASSRPKTGHSYEQYF. In DNA, the CDR3 is TGTGCCAGCAGCCGACCAAAAACAGGTCACAGTTACGAGCAGTACTTC. The complete variable domain, with remaining parts taken from reference TRBV11-2 and TRBJ2-7, reads EAGVAQSPRYKIIEKRQSVAFWCNPISGHATLYWYQQILGQGPKLLIQFQNNGVVDDSQLPKDRFSAERLKGVDSTLKIQPAKLEDSAVYLCASSRPKTGHSYEQYFGPGTRLTVT.

The rearrangement joins TRBV6-5 to TRBJ1-5; D perhaps matches TRBD1 (5 bases). This CDR3 has 16 residues. Trimming took 2 bases from V and 1 from J, leaving 12 bases between them. Per the germline V gene, CDR1 is MNHEY and CDR2 is SVGAGI. The CDR3 loop is CASSYTGVGSNQPQHF. For the CDR3, the DNA is TGTGCCAGCAGTTACACAGGTGTAGGAAGCAATCAGCCCCAGCATTTT.

This clonotype was seen a handful of times. The rearrangement uses TRBV12-5 and TRBJ1-2; D unresolved. This CDR3 is built from 15 residues. Between the trimmed V and J ends, which lost 0 bases and 4 bases, there was a span of 12 bases. CDR1 LGHNT and CDR2 FRNRAP come from the germline V gene. CDR3 nucleotide sequence: TGTGCTAGTGGTTTGGTACGCGGCCAGATCTATGGCTACACCTTC. Protein sequence: CASGLVRGQIYGYTF.

The chain uses TRBV19 and TRBJ2-1, with TRBD1 as a possible D gene (5 bases). V lost 3 bases, J lost 3 bases, and 9 bases lay in between. This CDR3 spans 14 amino acids. CDR1 is LNHDA, CDR2 SQIVND, per germline (reference sequence). The CDR3 nucleotides are TGTGCCAGTAGTATGGGGCAGGACTACAATGAGCAGTTCTTC. Amino acids: CASSMGQDYNEQFF.

J is TRBJ2-5 and V is TRBV20-1; 8 positions agree with TRBD1. Germline CDR1 and CDR2: DFQATT and SNEGSKA (reference sequence). V dropped 5 bases and J dropped 5; count of bases not matched to a gene: 7. This CDR3 region has 13 residues. The CDR3 sequence: CSAGRQGRETQYF. CDR3 DNA sequence: TGCAGTGCTGGACGACAGGGGAGGGAGACCCAGTACTTC.

This chain connects TRBV20-1 to TRBJ1-1, with 8 nucleotides matching TRBD1. Germline CDR1 reads DFQATT; CDR2 reads SNEGSKA (reference sequence). CDR3 length: 13 amino acids. After removal of 6 bases from V and 4 bases from J, the junction contained 7 bases not matched to a gene. The CDR3 DNA reads TGCAGTGCCAGGGAAGGACAGGGCACTGAAGCTTTCTTT. Its protein is CSAREGQGTEAFF.

The chain employs TRBV9 and TRBJ1-6; possible D gene TRBD1, 5 bases. The germline V gene encodes CDR1 SGDLS and CDR2 YYNGEE. V shed 7 bases and J shed 9 bases, with 20 bases lying between them. This CDR3 has 15 amino acids. Here the CDR3 reads CASDPRGAGSSPLHF. DNA for the CDR3: TGTGCCAGCGATCCTCGAGGGGCAGGGAGTTCACCCCTCCACTTT.

The V call is TRBV12-3 or TRBV12-4, the J call TRBJ1-2; no clear D. There are 13 residues in the CDR3. V lost 5 bases to trimming and J lost 5 bases, with 12 bases between them. The chain's CDR3 is CASSPDTLYGYTF. For the CDR3, the DNA is TGTGCCAGCAGTCCCGACACGTTATATGGCTACACCTTC.

This clonotype was seen only a few times. The chain uses TRBV9 and TRBJ2-7, with TRBD1 matching 9 bases. Germline trimming cut 4 bases from V and 0 bases from J; bases unmatched to any gene: 8. CDR1 and CDR2 from the germline V gene are SGDLS and YYNGEE. The CDR3 spans 16 residues. CDR3 coding DNA: TGTGCCAGCAGCTTTGGGACAGGGACCTACTCCTACGAGCAGTACTTC. Protein: CASSFGTGTYSYEQYF.

The chain combines TRBV9 with TRBJ2-7; 9 bases are shared with TRBD1. The junction had 3 bases not matched to a gene; V was cut back by 1 base and J by 1 base. This CDR3 has 15 residues. CDR1 SGDLS and CDR2 YYNGEE come from the germline V gene. The DNA for the CDR3 is TGTGCCAGCAGCGTAATGGACAGGGGTTCCTACGAGCAGTACTTC. Its protein is CASSVMDRGSYEQYF.

In its sample, this clonotype was seen once. V and J are TRBV28 and TRBJ1-4, with 7 positions matching TRBD1. The length of the CDR3 is 15 residues. V lost 4 bases to trimming and J lost 8 bases; unmatched junction nucleotides: 10. The germline CDR1 and CDR2 sequences are MDHEN and SYDVKM. The CDR3 nucleotides read TGTGCCAGCAGTTCCCCTCAGGGGGTCGCGGAAAAACTGTTTTTT. Amino acid sequence: CASSSPQGVAEKLFF.

In the case of this clonotype: A much larger clone lies a single base off, so this may be a read error. V and J are TRBV29-1 and TRBJ2-5; D might be TRBD1 or TRBD2, each matching 5 bases. V shed 4 bases and J shed 4 bases, with 10 bases lying between them. The germline V gene encodes CDR1 SQVTM and CDR2 ANQGSEA. The CDR3 is 12 residues long. Written as DNA, the CDR3 is TGCAGCGTTGGAGGGGCGCGAGAGACCCAGTACTTC. It translates to CSVGGARETQYF.

Only a few counts were recorded for this clonotype. The chain has TRBV5-5 and TRBJ2-7, with D hard to call. The germline gives CDR1 SGHKS, CDR2 YYEKEE (reference sequence). V dropped 1 base and J dropped 7 bases, with 9 bases sitting between them. The CDR3 consists of 12 residues. The CDR3 here is CASSLKFFEQYF. CDR3 nucleotides: TGTGCCAGCAGCTTGAAGTTCTTTGAGCAGTACTTC.